This passage covers 31 T cell receptor beta chains from one sample sequenced in a study of PD-L1 blockade in urothelial cancer. Stated time point: pretreatment peripheral blood. Profiling relied on immunoSEQ multiplex PCR, and the TCRdb table lists in-frame clones only, not all of them. Of about 87,000 clones in the sample, about four fifths were seen once. Sample: PBMCs, taken around atezolizumab (anti-PD-L1) treatment. The receptors come from a man in his 60s with urothelial cancer.

This chain uses TRBV28 with TRBJ1-4; 8 bases agree with TRBD1. V dropped 6 bases and J dropped 10; count of bases not matched to a gene: 16. The CDR3 has 16 residues. Germline loops: CDR1 MDHEN, CDR2 SYDVKM. Written as DNA, the CDR3 is TGTGCCAGCAGCTCCCCCAAGGGGCAGGGGGCTTCAAAACTGTTTTTT. Translation gives CASSSPKGQGASKLFF.

The chain uses TRBV28 and TRBJ2-1, with 9 bases identical to TRBD1. Trimming at V came to 7 bases and at J to 9 bases, leaving 13 bases not matched to a gene. This CDR3 comprises 15 residues. The germline V gene encodes CDR1 MDHEN and CDR2 SYDVKM. CDR3 loop: CASTASGQGFGEQFF. CDR3 DNA sequence: TGTGCCAGCACAGCTTCAGGACAGGGGTTCGGTGAGCAGTTCTTC.

This rearrangement joins TRBV4-2 to TRBJ1-1; TRBD1 is a possible D gene (5 bases). Germline CDR1 reads LGHNA; CDR2 reads YNFKEQ. V lost 0 bases and J lost 10, with 12 bases in between. The CDR3 covers 13 residues. In DNA form, the CDR3 reads TGTGCCAGCAGCCAAGATCGGCAGGGTAGAGCTTTCTTT. It yields the protein CASSQDRQGRAFF.

This clone has only one observation. V gene TRBV30 combines with J gene TRBJ2-1, with TRBD2 matching over 14 bases. The ends lost 0 bases at V and 8 bases at J; junction bases unmatched: 6. The germline gives CDR1 GTSNPN, CDR2 SVGIG (reference sequence). The CDR3 extends over 16 amino acids. CDR3 in DNA: TGTGCCTGGAGTGTACAGGGACTAGCGGGGGTATATGAGCAGTTCTTC. Protein product: CAWSVQGLAGVYEQFF. Full variable domain (missing parts from reference TRBV30 and TRBJ2-1): SQTIHQWPATLVQPVGSPLSLECTVEGTSNPNLYWYRQAAGRGLQLLFYSVGIGQISSEVPQNLSASRPQDRQFILSSKKLLLSDSGFYLCAWSVQGLAGVYEQFFGPGTRLTVL.

This chain links TRBV5-4 with TRBJ2-1, with a possible D match to TRBD1 (6 bases). Germline-derived CDR1 and CDR2 are SGHNT and YYREEE (reference sequence). CDR3 length: 13 amino acids. The germline V and J ends were trimmed by 5 bases and 8 bases, with 14 bases remaining between them. In DNA, the CDR3 is TGTGCCAGCAGTCCGGGACAACGGGATGAGCAGTTCTTC. This translates into CASSPGQRDEQFF.

This chain connects TRBV7-2 to TRBJ2-5, with 8 bases identical to TRBD2. CDR1 is SGHTA and CDR2 is FQGNSA in the germline V gene. The J segment lost 1 base and the V segment lost 5 bases, leaving 15 bases of the junction unmatched. This CDR3 spans 18 amino acids. The CDR3 bases are TGTGCCAGCAGCCCCTGGCCCAAGCGGGAGCATCTCCAAGAGACCCAGTACTTC. Amino acid sequence: CASSPWPKREHLQETQYF.

The chain recombines TRBV20-1 with TRBJ1-2; D is undetermined. CDR3 length: 11 residues. The germline gives CDR1 DFQATT, CDR2 SNEGSKA (reference sequence). Trimming stripped 5 bases from V and 2 bases from J, with 6 bases between. The CDR3 DNA reads TGCAGTGCTCCCGGGAACTATGGCTACACCTTC. Translating it yields CSAPGNYGYTF.

This chain joins TRBV7-2 and TRBJ2-7; TRBD2 aligns across 11 bases. The CDR3 totals 15 residues. V lost 5 bases to trimming and J lost 5 bases; unmatched junction nucleotides: 8. Germline V gene data show CDR1 as SGHTA and CDR2 as FQGNSA. The CDR3 sequence: CASSATSGRSHEQYF. CDR3 nucleotides: TGTGCCAGCAGCGCAACTAGCGGGAGAAGCCACGAGCAGTACTTC.

This rearrangement joins TRBV21-1 to TRBJ2-2; the D call TRBD1 from the table was never checked on the DNA. TRBV21-1 has pseudogene status. The length of the CDR3 is 15 residues. The CDR3 protein is CASSKGAGRTGELFF. DNA for the CDR3: TGTGCCAGCAGCAAAGGGGCAGGGCGCACCGGGGAGCTGTTTTTT.

J is TRBJ1-2 and V is TRBV28; D is perhaps TRBD1 (6 bases). CDR1 MDHEN and CDR2 SYDVKM come from the germline V gene. The CDR3 length is 13 residues. The V and J ends lost 4 bases and 4 bases respectively, with 10 bases between them. The CDR3 sequence is CASSSRDIYGYTF. The DNA of the CDR3 is TGTGCCAGCAGTTCCCGGGACATCTATGGCTACACCTTC.

In its sample, this clone was seen a few times. The genes are TRBV5-6 and TRBJ1-5; 8 positions agree with TRBD1. With V trimmed by 2 bases and J by 3 bases, 7 bases remained unmatched. Per germline, CDR1 SGHDT and CDR2 YYEEEE. This CDR3 region has 16 residues. The DNA of the CDR3 is TGTGCCAGCAGCTTTCAGACAGGGGAGGACAATCAGCCCCAGCATTTT. This encodes CASSFQTGEDNQPQHF.

The chain uses TRBV5-4 and TRBJ2-7, with D uncertain. Trimming removed 4 bases at V and 0 bases at J, with 11 bases between. CDR3 length: 14 residues. CDR1 and CDR2 (germline): SGHNT, YYREEE (reference sequence). The CDR3 DNA is TGTGCCAGCAGCATAACTTCCGACTCCTACGAGCAGTACTTC. It specifies CASSITSDSYEQYF.

CDR3 DNA: TGCGCCAGCAGCTTGCAAGGGACAGCCGAAACGACCTATGGCTACACCTTC. This codes for CASSLQGTAETTYGYTF. The rearrangement uses TRBV5-1 and TRBJ1-2, with TRBD1 matching 7 bases. CDR3 length equals 17 residues. CDR1 and CDR2 from the germline V gene are SGHRS and YFSETQ. V was pared by 1 base and J by 4 bases, with 13 bases of the junction left unmatched.

This clone was seen just once. The CDR3 DNA sequence: TGTGCCAGCTCACCCGGACTAGCGGGTCATCAAGAGACCCAGTACTTC. Translated, it gives CASSPGLAGHQETQYF. The rearrangement uses TRBV18 and TRBJ2-5; 11 bases are shared with TRBD2. The CDR3 sequence is 16 residues long. CDR1 KGHSH and CDR2 LQKENI come from the germline V gene. With V trimmed by 3 bases and J by 2 bases, 5 bases remained unmatched.

The table lists this clone with a count of one. This chain uses TRBV5-1 with TRBJ1-1; D remains unclear. The CDR3 is 17 residues long. Trimming took 4 bases from V and 1 from J, leaving 20 bases between them. The V gene's germline CDR1 is SGHRS and CDR2 YFSETQ. The CDR3 is CASSPRFSTTGNTEAFF. CDR3 nucleotide sequence: TGCGCCAGCAGCCCGAGGTTCTCGACGACGGGGAACACTGAAGCTTTCTTT.

V is TRBV19 and J is TRBJ2-7; TRBD1 matches 8 bases. CDR3 length: 14 residues. The trim removed 4 bases at V and 10 bases at J, leaving 12 bases unmatched. The germline CDR1 and CDR2 sequences are LNHDA and SQIVND (reference sequence). The CDR3 loop is CASSNQGAGSVQYF. The CDR3 DNA reads TGTGCCAGTAGTAACCAGGGGGCTGGATCTGTTCAGTACTTC.

Only one count was recorded for this clone. The chain has TRBV12-5 and TRBJ2-7; TRBD1 matches at 9 bases. The length of the CDR3 is 15 residues. CDR1 and CDR2 from the germline V gene are LGHNT and FRNRAP. V shed 1 base and J 3 bases; nucleotides not matched to a gene: 4. The chain's CDR3 is CASGLGDREGYEQYF. The CDR3 DNA reads TGTGCTAGTGGTTTGGGGGACAGGGAGGGCTACGAGCAGTACTTC. The variable domain in full, with the rest retrieved from reference TRBV12-5 and TRBJ2-7, is DARVTQTPRHKVTEMGQEVTMRCQPILGHNTVFWYRQTMMQGLELLAYFRNRAPLDDSGMPKDRFSAEMPDATLATLKIQPSEPRDSAVYFCASGLGDREGYEQYFGPGTRLTVT.

The chain combines TRBV28 with TRBJ1-2, with a weak D call TRBD1 (6 bases). The CDR3 is 13 amino acids. Trimming took 4 bases from V and 12 from J, leaving 18 bases between them. Germline V gives CDR1 MDHEN, CDR2 SYDVKM. The CDR3 loop is CASSSDRLRNHTF. In DNA, the CDR3 is TGTGCCAGCAGTTCCGACAGGCTCCGAAACCACACCTTC.

This chain links TRBV5-4 with TRBJ2-5; D unclear. The CDR3 consists of 13 residues. Germline CDR1 and CDR2: SGHNT and YYREEE (reference sequence). V was clipped by 2 bases and J by 3 bases, with 8 bases between them. In nucleotides, the CDR3 is TGTGCCAGCAGCTTCGACACTGAAGAGACCCAGTACTTC. Its translation is CASSFDTEETQYF.

The chain is built from TRBV27 and TRBJ1-3; D might be TRBD1 (5 bases). Germline CDR1 reads MNHEY; CDR2 reads SMNVEV (reference sequence). This CDR3 region has 14 residues. Trimming took off 2 bases at V and 0 bases at J, with 5 bases between the two ends. The CDR3 coding sequence is TGTGCCAGCAGTTTAAGGGGCTCTGGAAACACCATATATTTT. Its translation is CASSLRGSGNTIYF.

The genes are TRBV9 and TRBJ2-5; 9 bases fit TRBD1. Germline lookup yields CDR1 SGDLS and CDR2 YYNGEE. Unmatched junction bases numbered 6, after V lost 1 base and J lost 2 bases. The CDR3 runs to 16 residues. CDR3 sequence reads: CASSVISGQGQETQYF. The CDR3 DNA reads as TGTGCCAGCAGCGTAATCAGTGGACAGGGGCAAGAGACCCAGTACTTC.

The chain carries TRBV19 and TRBJ2-2, with 9 nucleotides matching TRBD1. The CDR3 has 13 residues. CDR1 is LNHDA, CDR2 SQIVND, per germline (reference sequence). The junction had 3 bases not matched to a gene; V was cut back by 6 bases and J by 7 bases. The chain's CDR3 is CASSDRGVGELFF. CDR3 coding DNA: TGTGCCAGTAGCGACAGGGGGGTCGGGGAGCTGTTTTTT.

The chain uses TRBV18 and TRBJ1-2, with a weak D call TRBD1 (5 bases). The V gene's germline CDR1 is KGHSH and CDR2 LQKENI. The V end lost 3 bases, the J end lost 1 base, and 18 bases lay between the germline ends. This CDR3 comprises 17 residues. CDR3 nucleotides: TGTGCCAGCTCACCCACTGACGGAAGTAGGGGTAACTATGGCTACACCTTC. Residues: CASSPTDGSRGNYGYTF.

The chain carries TRBV19 and TRBJ2-1, with 12 bases that match TRBD2. CDR3 size: 14 residues. The J segment lost 4 bases and the V segment lost 7 bases, leaving 2 bases of the junction unmatched. Germline V gene sequence: CDR1 LNHDA, CDR2 SQIVND (reference sequence). CDR3 coding DNA: TGTGCCAGTACAGGACTAGCGGGGTACAATGAGCAGTTCTTC. It specifies CASTGLAGYNEQFF.

The V and J genes are TRBV19 and TRBJ2-7, with 9 bases aligning to TRBD2. The CDR3 has 18 amino acids. Germline CDR1 and CDR2: LNHDA and SQIVND (reference sequence). V lost 4 bases and J lost 9; bases outside the gene matches: 22. CDR3 residues: CASSTLAGALIGSLGQYF. The DNA for the CDR3 is TGTGCCAGTAGTACATTAGCGGGAGCTTTAATCGGTTCATTGGGGCAGTACTTC.

The chain links TRBV7-6 to TRBJ2-2; possibly TRBD1 for D (5 bases). The V end lost 4 bases, the J end lost 6 bases, and 12 bases lay between the germline ends. CDR1 is SGHVS, CDR2 FNYEAQ, per germline. The length of the CDR3 is 14 residues. DNA for the CDR3: TGTGCCAGCAGCTCGACAATAGGGGCCGGGGAGCTGTTTTTT. Its protein product is CASSSTIGAGELFF.

The V gene is TRBV2, the J gene TRBJ2-5; a weak D match, TRBD2 (7 bases). Trimming pared 6 bases from V and 3 bases from J, leaving 11 bases between. The germline gives CDR1 SNHLY, CDR2 FYNNEI. This CDR3 comprises 13 residues. The CDR3 DNA sequence: TGTGCCAGCAGGGGAGGGGGAAAAGAGACCCAGTACTTC. This codes for CASRGGGKETQYF.

This clone was detected only once. J is TRBJ1-5 and V is TRBV7-2; 7 bases align to TRBD1. The ends lost 5 bases at V and 5 bases at J; junction bases unmatched: 3. Per the germline V gene, CDR1 is SGHTA and CDR2 is FQGNSA. The length of the CDR3 is 13 residues. In nucleotides, the CDR3 is TGTGCCAGCAGCCCGGGACAGTATCAGCCCCAGCATTTT. As protein: CASSPGQYQPQHF.

The rearrangement links TRBV7-8 to TRBJ2-7, with D possibly TRBD2 on 5 matching bases. Trimming stripped 1 base from V and 2 bases from J, with 21 bases between. The germline gives CDR1 SGHVS, CDR2 FQNEAQ. There are 18 residues in the CDR3. The CDR3, as DNA: TGTGCCAGCAGCTTAGGCTACCCTCTGAGCGGCCTTACCTACGAGCAGTACTTC. Translation: CASSLGYPLSGLTYEQYF.

V gene TRBV4-3 combines with J gene TRBJ2-4; perhaps TRBD2 as D (6 bases). The CDR3 contains 20 residues. V was clipped by 0 bases and J by 6 bases, with 27 bases between them. CDR1 and CDR2 from the germline V gene are LGHNA and YSLEER. CDR3 bases: TGCGCCAGCAGCCAAGAATTAGCAGGTCGTGGACTAACCCCCCGAAACATTCAGTACTTC. Protein sequence: CASSQELAGRGLTPRNIQYF.

This chain connects TRBV6-1 to TRBJ1-5; 7 nucleotides match TRBD1. V gave up 10 bases and J gave up 2 bases; unmatched junction bases: 8. The CDR3 loop spans 14 amino acids. CDR1 is MNHNS and CDR2 is SASEGT in the germline V gene. The CDR3 loop reads CATNRGNGNQPQHF. The CDR3 DNA reads TGTGCCACGAACAGGGGTAATGGCAATCAGCCCCAGCATTTT.